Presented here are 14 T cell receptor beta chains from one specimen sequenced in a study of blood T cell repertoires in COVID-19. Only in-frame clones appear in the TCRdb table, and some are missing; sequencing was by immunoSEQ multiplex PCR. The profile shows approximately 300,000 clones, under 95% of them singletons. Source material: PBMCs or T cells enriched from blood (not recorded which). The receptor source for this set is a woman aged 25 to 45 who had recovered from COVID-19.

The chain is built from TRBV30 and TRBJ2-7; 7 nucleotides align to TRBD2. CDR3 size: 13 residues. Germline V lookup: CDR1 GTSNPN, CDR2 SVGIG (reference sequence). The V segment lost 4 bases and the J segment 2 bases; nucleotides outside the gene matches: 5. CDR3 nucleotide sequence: TGTGCCTGGACCCCGGGGGGTCCCTACGAGCAGTACTTC. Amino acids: CAWTPGGPYEQYF.

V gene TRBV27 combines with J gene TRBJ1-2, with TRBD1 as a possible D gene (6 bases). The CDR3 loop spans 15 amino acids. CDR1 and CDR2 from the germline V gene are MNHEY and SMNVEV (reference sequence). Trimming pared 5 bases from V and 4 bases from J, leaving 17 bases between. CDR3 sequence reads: CASSPQGRRLYGYTF. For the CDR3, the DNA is TGTGCCAGCAGTCCCCAGGGGCGGCGCCTCTATGGCTACACCTTC.

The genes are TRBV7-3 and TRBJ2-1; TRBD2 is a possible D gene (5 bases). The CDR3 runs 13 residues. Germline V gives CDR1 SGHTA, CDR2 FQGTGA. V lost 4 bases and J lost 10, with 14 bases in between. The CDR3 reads CASSYGGPGEQFF. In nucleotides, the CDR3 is TGTGCCAGCAGCTATGGCGGGCCCGGCGAGCAGTTCTTC.

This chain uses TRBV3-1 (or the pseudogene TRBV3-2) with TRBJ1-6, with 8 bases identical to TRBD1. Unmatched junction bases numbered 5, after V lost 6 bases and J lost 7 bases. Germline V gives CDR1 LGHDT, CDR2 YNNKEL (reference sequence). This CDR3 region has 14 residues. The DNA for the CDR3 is TGTGCCAGCAGTTTTGGACAGGGAAATTCACCCCTCCACTTT. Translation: CASSFGQGNSPLHF.

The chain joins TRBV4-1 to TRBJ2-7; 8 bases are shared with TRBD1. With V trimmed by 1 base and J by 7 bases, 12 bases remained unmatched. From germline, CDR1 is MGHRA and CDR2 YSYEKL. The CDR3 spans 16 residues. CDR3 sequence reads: CASSQVLAGGLWEQYF. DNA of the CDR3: TGCGCCAGCAGCCAAGTCCTTGCAGGGGGCTTGTGGGAGCAGTACTTC.

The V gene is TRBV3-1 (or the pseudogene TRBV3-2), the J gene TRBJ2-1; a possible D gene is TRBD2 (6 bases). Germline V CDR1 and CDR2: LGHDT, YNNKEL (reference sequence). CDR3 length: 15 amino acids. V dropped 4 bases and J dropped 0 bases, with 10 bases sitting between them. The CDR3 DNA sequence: TGTGCCAGCAGCCTCGACGGGAGCTCCTACAATGAGCAGTTCTTC. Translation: CASSLDGSSYNEQFF.

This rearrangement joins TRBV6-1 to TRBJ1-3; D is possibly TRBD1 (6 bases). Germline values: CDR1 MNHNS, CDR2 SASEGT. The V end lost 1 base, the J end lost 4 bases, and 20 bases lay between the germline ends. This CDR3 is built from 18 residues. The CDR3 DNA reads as TGTGCCAGCAGTGAAGTAACGCCCAAAACAGGGACCGGAAACACCATATATTTT. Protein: CASSEVTPKTGTGNTIYF.

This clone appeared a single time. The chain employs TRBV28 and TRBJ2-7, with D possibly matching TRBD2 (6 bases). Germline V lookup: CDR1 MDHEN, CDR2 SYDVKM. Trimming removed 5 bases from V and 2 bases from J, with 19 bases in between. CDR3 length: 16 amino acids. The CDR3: CASSTPLSGFAYEQYF. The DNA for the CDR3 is TGTGCCAGCAGTACCCCACTGAGCGGGTTTGCCTACGAGCAGTACTTC.

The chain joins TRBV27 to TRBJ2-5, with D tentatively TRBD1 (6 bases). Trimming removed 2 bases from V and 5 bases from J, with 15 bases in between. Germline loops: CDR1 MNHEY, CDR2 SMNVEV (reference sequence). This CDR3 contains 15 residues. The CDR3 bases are TGTGCCAGCAGTTTAGCTTCCAGGGGTGGGGAGACCCAGTACTTC. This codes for CASSLASRGGETQYF.

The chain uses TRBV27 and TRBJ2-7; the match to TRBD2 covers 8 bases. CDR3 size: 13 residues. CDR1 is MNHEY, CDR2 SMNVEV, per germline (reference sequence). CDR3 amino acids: CATYGGAELEQYF. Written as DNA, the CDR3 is TGTGCAACCTACGGGGGGGCCGAGCTCGAGCAGTACTTC.

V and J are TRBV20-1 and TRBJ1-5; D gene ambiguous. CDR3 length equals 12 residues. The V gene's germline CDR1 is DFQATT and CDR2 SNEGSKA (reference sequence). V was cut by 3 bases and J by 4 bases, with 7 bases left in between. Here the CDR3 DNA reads TGCAGTGCTAGTACCGGGAATCAGCCCCAGCATTTT. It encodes CSASTGNQPQHF.

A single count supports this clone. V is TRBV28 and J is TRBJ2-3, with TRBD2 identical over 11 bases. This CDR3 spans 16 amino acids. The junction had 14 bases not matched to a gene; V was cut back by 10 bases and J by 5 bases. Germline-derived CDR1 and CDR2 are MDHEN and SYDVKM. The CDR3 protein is CAIRPHLAGGGDTQYF. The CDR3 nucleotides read TGTGCCATCCGCCCCCACCTAGCGGGGGGCGGAGATACGCAGTATTTT.

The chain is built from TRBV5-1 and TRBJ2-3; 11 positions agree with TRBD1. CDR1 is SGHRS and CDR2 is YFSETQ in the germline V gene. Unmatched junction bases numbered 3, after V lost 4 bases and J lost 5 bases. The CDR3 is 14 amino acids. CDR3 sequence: CASSPGTGGDTQYF. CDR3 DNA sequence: TGCGCCAGCAGCCCTGGGACAGGGGGAGATACGCAGTATTTT.

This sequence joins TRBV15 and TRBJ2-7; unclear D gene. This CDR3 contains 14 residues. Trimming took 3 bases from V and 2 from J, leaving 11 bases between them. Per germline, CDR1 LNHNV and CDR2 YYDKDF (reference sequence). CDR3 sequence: CATSSKSGPYEQYF. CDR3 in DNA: TGTGCCACCAGCAGCAAATCGGGTCCCTACGAGCAGTACTTC.